The 6 T cell receptor beta chains below come from one sample, sequenced in a study of high-grade serous ovarian cancer treatment subgroups. The protocol was immunoSEQ multiplex PCR, while the TCRdb copy is restricted to in-frame clones and leaves out a portion. Among roughly 3,000 clones listed, about 80% were seen once. Tumor samples were taken before definitive surgery or chemotherapy. Sequencing was performed on tumor tissue. These receptors were obtained from a human donor with high-grade serous ovarian cancer.

This clone was found once. This chain joins TRBV19 and TRBJ2-1; 8 positions agree with TRBD1. V lost 9 bases, J lost 3 bases, and 10 bases stayed unmatched. CDR3 length equals 15 residues. Germline V gene sequence: CDR1 LNHDA, CDR2 SQIVND (reference sequence). The DNA for the CDR3 is TGTGCCAGCAAGTCGACAGGGGACATCTACAATGAGCAGTTCTTC. It yields the protein CASKSTGDIYNEQFF.

J is TRBJ2-7 and V is TRBV5-1; no reliable D call. This CDR3 has 12 amino acids. V was pared by 4 bases and J by 2 bases, with 7 bases between. Germline loops: CDR1 SGHRS, CDR2 YFSETQ. Here the CDR3 reads CASSGTTYEQYF. The CDR3 bases are TGCGCCAGCAGCGGAACAACCTACGAGCAGTACTTC.

CDR3 DNA sequence: TGTGCCTGGGACCCCGGGACAGGCTACAATGAGCAGTTCTTC. Translation: CAWDPGTGYNEQFF. This chain joins TRBV30 and TRBJ2-1; the match to TRBD1 covers 8 bases. CDR1 is GTSNPN and CDR2 is SVGIG in the germline V gene (reference sequence). V shed 5 bases and J 3 bases; nucleotides not matched to a gene: 6. The length of the CDR3 is 14 residues.

CDR3 region: CASSYSHGNTEAFF. The CDR3 coding sequence is TGTGCCAGCAGTTACTCTCACGGGAACACTGAAGCTTTCTTT. This sequence joins TRBV6-6 and TRBJ1-1; no reliable D call. The CDR3 is made up of 14 amino acids. Germline loops: CDR1 MNHNY, CDR2 SVGAGI (reference sequence). V shed 0 bases and J shed 1 base, with 6 bases lying between them.

CDR3: CASSRQGYEQYF. The CDR3 DNA reads TGTGCCAGCAGCCGACAGGGCTACGAGCAGTACTTC. The chain uses TRBV7-9 and TRBJ2-7, with 7 bases matching TRBD1. Losses at the gene ends were 5 bases for V and 3 bases for J; bases not matched to a gene: 1. Germline V gene data show CDR1 as SEHNR and CDR2 as FQNEAQ (reference sequence). The CDR3 runs to 12 residues.

V usage is TRBV27 and J usage is TRBJ1-2, with D unresolved. Germline-derived CDR1 and CDR2 are MNHEY and SMNVEV (reference sequence). The CDR3 length is 13 residues. The ends were cut back, 3 bases at V and 5 bases at J, with 10 bases in the middle. CDR3 bases: TGTGCCAGCAGTTTCCGCGAAAATTATGGCTACACCTTC. Amino acid sequence: CASSFRENYGYTF.